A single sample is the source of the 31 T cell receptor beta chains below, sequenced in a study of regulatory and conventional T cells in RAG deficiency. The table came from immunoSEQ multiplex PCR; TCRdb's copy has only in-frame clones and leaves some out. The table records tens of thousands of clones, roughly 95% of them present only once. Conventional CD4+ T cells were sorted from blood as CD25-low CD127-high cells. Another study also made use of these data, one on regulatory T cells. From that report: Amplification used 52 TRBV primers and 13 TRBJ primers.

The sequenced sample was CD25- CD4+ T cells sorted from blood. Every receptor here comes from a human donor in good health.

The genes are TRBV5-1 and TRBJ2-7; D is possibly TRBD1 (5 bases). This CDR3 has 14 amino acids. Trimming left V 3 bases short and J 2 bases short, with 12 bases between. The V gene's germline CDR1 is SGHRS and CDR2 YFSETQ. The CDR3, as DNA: TGCGCCAGCAGCTCCGGACATCCGACCTACGAGCAGTACTTC. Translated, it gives CASSSGHPTYEQYF.

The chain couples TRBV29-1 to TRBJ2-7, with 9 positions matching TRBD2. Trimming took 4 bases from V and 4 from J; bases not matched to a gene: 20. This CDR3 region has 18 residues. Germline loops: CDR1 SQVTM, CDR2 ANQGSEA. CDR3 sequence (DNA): TGCAGCGTTGGGGGGGGGATTGCTCTAGCGGGAACTCGATACGAGCAGTACTTC. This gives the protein CSVGGGIALAGTRYEQYF.

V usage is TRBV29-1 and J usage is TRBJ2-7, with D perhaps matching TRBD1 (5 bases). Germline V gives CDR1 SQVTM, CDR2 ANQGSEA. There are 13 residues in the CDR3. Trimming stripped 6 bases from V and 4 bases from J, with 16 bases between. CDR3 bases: TGCAGCGTGTGGAAGGGGTTGGGATACGAGCAGTACTTC. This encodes CSVWKGLGYEQYF.

This chain's CDR3 is CASSLAQGWGAFF. CDR3 in DNA: TGCGCCAGCAGCTTGGCCCAGGGGTGGGGAGCTTTCTTT. V and J are TRBV5-1 and TRBJ1-1, with D perhaps TRBD1 (6 bases). Trimming removed 0 bases from V and 10 bases from J, with 13 bases in between. The CDR3 is 13 amino acids. CDR1 SGHRS and CDR2 YFSETQ come from the germline V gene.

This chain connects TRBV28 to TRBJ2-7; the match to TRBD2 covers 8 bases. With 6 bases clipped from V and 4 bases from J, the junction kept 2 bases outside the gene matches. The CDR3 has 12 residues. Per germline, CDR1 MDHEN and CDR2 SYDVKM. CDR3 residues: CASSAGGYEQYF. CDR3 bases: TGTGCCAGCAGCGCGGGGGGTTACGAGCAGTACTTC.

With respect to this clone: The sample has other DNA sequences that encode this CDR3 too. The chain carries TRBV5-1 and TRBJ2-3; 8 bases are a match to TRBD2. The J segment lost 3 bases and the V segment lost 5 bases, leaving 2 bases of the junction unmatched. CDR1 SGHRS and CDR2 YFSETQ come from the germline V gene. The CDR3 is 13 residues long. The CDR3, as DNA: TGCGCCAGCAGTCTAGCGGGTACAGATACGCAGTATTTT. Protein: CASSLAGTDTQYF.

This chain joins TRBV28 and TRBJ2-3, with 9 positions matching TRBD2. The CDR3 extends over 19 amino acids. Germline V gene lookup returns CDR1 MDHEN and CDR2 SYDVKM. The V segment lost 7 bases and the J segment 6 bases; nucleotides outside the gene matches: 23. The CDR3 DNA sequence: TGTGCCAGCACCCCTACGAGCGGGGGGTACCCCCGGTGGATGGATACGCAGTATTTT. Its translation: CASTPTSGGYPRWMDTQYF.

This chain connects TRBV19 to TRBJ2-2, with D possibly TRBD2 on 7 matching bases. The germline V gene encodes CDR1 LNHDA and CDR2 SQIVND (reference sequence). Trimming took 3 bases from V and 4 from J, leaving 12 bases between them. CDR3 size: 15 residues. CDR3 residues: CASSIEGEGTGELFF. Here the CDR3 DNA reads TGTGCCAGTAGTATCGAGGGGGAGGGCACCGGGGAGCTGTTTTTT.

DNA for the CDR3: TGTGCCAGCACCAACCCGGGCCGGGAGGAAGCTTTCTTT. Encoded protein: CASTNPGREEAFF. The rearrangement joins TRBV6-5 to TRBJ1-1; D is uncertain. Trimming left V 7 bases short and J 8 bases short, with 17 bases between. From germline, CDR1 is MNHEY and CDR2 SVGAGI. This CDR3 contains 13 residues.

The DNA of the CDR3 is TGTGCCAGCGTTGACCGGGATCAGCCCCAGCATTTT. This translates into CASVDRDQPQHF. V and J are TRBV7-2 and TRBJ1-5; D is undetermined. Germline loops: CDR1 SGHTA, CDR2 FQGNSA. Trimming stripped 8 bases from V and 5 bases from J, with 10 bases between. The length of the CDR3 is 12 residues.

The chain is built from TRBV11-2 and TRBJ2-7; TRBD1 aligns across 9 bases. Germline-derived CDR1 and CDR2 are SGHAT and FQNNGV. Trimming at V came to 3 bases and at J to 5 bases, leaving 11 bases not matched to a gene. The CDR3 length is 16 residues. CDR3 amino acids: CASSFTGGLAIDEQYF. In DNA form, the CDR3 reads TGTGCCAGCAGCTTTACAGGGGGCCTCGCCATCGACGAGCAGTACTTC.

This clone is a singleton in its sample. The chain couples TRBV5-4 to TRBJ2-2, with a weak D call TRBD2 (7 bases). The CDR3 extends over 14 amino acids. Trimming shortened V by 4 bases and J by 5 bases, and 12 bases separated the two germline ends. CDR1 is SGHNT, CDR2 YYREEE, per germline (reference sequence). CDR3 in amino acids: CASSEGGGTGELFF. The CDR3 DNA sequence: TGTGCCAGCAGCGAAGGGGGGGGGACCGGGGAGCTGTTTTTT.

The DNA of the CDR3 is TGTGCCAGCTCACCAAGGCAGGGGGCTACCGGGGAGCTGTTTTTT. It specifies CASSPRQGATGELFF. The chain combines TRBV18 with TRBJ2-2; 8 bases are shared with TRBD1. The V gene end was trimmed by 2 bases and the J gene end by 5 bases; junction bases not matched to a gene: 4. The CDR3 runs 15 residues. Germline V lookup: CDR1 KGHSH, CDR2 LQKENI. The whole variable domain, filled in from reference TRBV18 and TRBJ2-2, reads NAGVMQNPRHLVRRRGQEARLRCSPMKGHSHVYWYRQLPEEGLKFMVYLQKENIIDESGMPKERFSAEFPKEGPSILRIQQVVRGDSAAYFCASSPRQGATGELFFGEGSRLTVL.

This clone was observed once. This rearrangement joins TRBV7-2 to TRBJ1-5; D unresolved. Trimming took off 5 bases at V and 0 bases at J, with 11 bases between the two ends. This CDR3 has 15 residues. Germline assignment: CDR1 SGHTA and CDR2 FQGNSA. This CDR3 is CASSASSSSNQPQHF. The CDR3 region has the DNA TGTGCCAGCAGCGCCAGTTCCAGTAGCAATCAGCCCCAGCATTTT.

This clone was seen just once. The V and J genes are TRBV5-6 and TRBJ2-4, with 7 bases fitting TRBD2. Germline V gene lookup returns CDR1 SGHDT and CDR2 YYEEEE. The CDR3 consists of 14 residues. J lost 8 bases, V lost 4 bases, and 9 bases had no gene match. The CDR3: CASSTTGGGDIQYF. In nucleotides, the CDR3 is TGTGCCAGCAGCACCACTGGCGGGGGTGACATTCAGTACTTC.

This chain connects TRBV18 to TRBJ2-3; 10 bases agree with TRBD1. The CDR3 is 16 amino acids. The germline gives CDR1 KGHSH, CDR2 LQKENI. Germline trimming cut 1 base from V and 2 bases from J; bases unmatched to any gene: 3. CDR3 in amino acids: CASSPQRQGATDTQYF. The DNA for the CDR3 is TGTGCCAGCTCACCACAGAGACAGGGGGCCACAGATACGCAGTATTTT.

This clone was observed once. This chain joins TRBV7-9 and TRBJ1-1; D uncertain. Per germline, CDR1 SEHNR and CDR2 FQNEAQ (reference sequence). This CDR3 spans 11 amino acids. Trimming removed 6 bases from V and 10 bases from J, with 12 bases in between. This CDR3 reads CASSLPTIAFF. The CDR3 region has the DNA TGTGCCAGCAGTCTTCCTACCATAGCTTTCTTT.

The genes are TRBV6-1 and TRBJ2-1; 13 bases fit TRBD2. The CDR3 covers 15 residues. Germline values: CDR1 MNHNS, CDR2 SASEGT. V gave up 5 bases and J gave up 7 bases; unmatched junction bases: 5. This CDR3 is CASSRLAGGGNEQFF. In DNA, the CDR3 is TGTGCCAGCAGTCGACTAGCGGGGGGAGGGAATGAGCAGTTCTTC.

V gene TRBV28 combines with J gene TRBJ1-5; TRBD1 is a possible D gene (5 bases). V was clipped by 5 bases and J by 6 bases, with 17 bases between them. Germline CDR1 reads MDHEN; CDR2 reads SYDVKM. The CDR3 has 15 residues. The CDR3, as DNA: TGTGCCAGCAGTCCACAGGCCCCAGGCGGTCAGCCCCAGCATTTT. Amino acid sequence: CASSPQAPGGQPQHF.

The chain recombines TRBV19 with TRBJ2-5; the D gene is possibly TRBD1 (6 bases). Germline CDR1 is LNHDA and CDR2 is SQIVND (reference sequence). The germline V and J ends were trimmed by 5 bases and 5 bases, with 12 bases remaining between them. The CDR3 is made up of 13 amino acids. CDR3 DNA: TGTGCCAGTAGTGCAGGGGTTGGCGAGACCCAGTACTTC. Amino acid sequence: CASSAGVGETQYF. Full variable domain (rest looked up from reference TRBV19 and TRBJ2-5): DGGITQSPKYLFRKEGQNVTLSCEQNLNHDAMYWYRQDPGQGLRLIYYSQIVNDFQKGDIAEGYSVSREKKESFPLTVTSAQKNPTAFYLCASSAGVGETQYFGPGTRLLVL.

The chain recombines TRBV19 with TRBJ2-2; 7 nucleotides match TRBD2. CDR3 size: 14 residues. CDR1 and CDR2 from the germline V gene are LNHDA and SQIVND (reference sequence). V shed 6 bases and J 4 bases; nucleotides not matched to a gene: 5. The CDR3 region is CASRPPGGTGELFF. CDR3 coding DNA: TGTGCCAGTAGGCCGCCGGGGGGCACCGGGGAGCTGTTTTTT.

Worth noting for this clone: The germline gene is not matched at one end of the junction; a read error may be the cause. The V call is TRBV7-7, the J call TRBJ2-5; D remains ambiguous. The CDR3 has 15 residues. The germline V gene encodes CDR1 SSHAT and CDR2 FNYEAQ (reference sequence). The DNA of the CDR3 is TGTGCTAGCAGAATAAACCTTTCCCCTACGGGGACCCAGTACTTC. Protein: CASRINLSPTGTQYF.

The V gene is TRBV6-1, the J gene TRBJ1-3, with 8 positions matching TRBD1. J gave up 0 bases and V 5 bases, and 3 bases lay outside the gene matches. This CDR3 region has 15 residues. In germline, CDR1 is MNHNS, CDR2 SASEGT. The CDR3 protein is CASSTGGYSGNTIYF. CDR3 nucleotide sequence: TGTGCCAGCAGTACAGGGGGGTACTCTGGAAACACCATATATTTT.

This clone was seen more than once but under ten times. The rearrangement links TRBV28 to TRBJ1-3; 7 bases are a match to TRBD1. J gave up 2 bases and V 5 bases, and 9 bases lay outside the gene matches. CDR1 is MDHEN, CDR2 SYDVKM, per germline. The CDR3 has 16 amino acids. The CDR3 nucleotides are TGTGCCAGCAGTAGGGGGCCGACGAGGGCTGGAAACACCATATATTTT. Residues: CASSRGPTRAGNTIYF.

For the CDR3, the DNA is TGTGCCAGCAGCGTAGCGGGACAGTACTCTGGGGCCAACGTCCTGACTTTC. This sequence encodes CASSVAGQYSGANVLTF. This chain connects TRBV9 to TRBJ2-6; 7 bases fit TRBD1. V was clipped by 0 bases and J by 0 bases; unmatched bases: 3. Germline V CDR1 and CDR2: SGDLS, YYNGEE. This CDR3 is built from 17 residues.

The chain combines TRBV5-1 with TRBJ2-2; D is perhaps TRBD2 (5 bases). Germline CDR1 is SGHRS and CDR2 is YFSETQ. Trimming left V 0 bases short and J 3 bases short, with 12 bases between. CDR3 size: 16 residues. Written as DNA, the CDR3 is TGCGCCAGCAGCTTGGAACGGGGAATGGACACCGGGGAGCTGTTTTTT. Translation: CASSLERGMDTGELFF.

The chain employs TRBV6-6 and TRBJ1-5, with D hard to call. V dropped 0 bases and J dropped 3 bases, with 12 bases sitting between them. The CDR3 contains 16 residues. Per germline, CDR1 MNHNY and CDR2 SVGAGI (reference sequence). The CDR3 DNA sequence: TGTGCCAGCAGTTACTCTGGCGGGGTCTACAATCAGCCCCAGCATTTT. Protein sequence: CASSYSGGVYNQPQHF.

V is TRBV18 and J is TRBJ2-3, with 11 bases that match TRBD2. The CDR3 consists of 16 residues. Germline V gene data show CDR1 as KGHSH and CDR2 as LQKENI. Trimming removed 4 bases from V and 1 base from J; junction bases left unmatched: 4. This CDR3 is CASSLMTSGGTDTQYF. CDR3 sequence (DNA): TGTGCCAGCTCACTCATGACTAGCGGGGGCACAGATACGCAGTATTTT.

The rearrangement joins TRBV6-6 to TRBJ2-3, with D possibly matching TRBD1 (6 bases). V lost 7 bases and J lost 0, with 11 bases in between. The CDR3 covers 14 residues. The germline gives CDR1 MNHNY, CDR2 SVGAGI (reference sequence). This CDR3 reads CASTLQGSTDTQYF. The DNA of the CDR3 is TGTGCCAGCACTCTACAGGGCAGCACAGATACGCAGTATTTT.

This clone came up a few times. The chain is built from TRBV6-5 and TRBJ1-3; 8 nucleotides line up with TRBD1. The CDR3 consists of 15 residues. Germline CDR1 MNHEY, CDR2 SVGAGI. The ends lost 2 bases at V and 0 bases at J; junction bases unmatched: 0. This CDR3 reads CASSYDRGSGNTIYF. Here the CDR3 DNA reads TGTGCCAGCAGTTACGACAGGGGCTCTGGAAACACCATATATTTT.

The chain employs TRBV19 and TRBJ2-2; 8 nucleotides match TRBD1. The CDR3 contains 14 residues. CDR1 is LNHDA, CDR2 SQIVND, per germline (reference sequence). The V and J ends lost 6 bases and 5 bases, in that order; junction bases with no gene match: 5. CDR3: CASRPDRVTGELFF. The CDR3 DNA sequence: TGTGCCAGTAGACCGGACAGGGTAACCGGGGAGCTGTTTTTT.